The source of this T cell receptor beta chain is a study of CD8+ T cells in alopecia areata. Whole-study context: In an open-label trial, patients got 5 to 10 mg tofacitinib twice daily. Treated patients were scored for severity by percent of scalp affected.

As the sequencing template, cDNA was produced by extracting RNA and reverse transcribing it. Repertoires were generated with immunoSEQ multiplex PCR, while TCRdb's copy carries only in-frame clones and drops some. The data show fewer than 250,000 clones, 43% seen once. Looked up from germline, CDR1 is KGHSH and CDR2 is LQKENI. Trimming took 2 bases from V and 10 from J; bases not matched to a gene: 2. CDR3 size: 13 residues. Study-wide results and caveats: Having one nonresponder leaves uncertain how baseline CD8+ expansion relates to response. In blood and scalp, many expanded lesional clones persisted during tofacitinib.

Only a few counts were recorded for this clone. Its antigen is currently unknown. Treatment of the sample: oral pan-JAK inhibitor, 5-10 mg twice daily. The sequence was obtained from a human donor with alopecia areata. This specimen consisted of CD4+ T cells sorted from blood, obtained at approximately week 36, from a patient treated with tofacitinib. The chain couples TRBV18 to TRBJ2-1; TRBD2 matches 10 bases. CDR3 bases: TGTGCCAGCTCACCAGGACTAGCGGAGGAGCAGTTCTTC. Translated, it gives CASSPGLAEEQFF.